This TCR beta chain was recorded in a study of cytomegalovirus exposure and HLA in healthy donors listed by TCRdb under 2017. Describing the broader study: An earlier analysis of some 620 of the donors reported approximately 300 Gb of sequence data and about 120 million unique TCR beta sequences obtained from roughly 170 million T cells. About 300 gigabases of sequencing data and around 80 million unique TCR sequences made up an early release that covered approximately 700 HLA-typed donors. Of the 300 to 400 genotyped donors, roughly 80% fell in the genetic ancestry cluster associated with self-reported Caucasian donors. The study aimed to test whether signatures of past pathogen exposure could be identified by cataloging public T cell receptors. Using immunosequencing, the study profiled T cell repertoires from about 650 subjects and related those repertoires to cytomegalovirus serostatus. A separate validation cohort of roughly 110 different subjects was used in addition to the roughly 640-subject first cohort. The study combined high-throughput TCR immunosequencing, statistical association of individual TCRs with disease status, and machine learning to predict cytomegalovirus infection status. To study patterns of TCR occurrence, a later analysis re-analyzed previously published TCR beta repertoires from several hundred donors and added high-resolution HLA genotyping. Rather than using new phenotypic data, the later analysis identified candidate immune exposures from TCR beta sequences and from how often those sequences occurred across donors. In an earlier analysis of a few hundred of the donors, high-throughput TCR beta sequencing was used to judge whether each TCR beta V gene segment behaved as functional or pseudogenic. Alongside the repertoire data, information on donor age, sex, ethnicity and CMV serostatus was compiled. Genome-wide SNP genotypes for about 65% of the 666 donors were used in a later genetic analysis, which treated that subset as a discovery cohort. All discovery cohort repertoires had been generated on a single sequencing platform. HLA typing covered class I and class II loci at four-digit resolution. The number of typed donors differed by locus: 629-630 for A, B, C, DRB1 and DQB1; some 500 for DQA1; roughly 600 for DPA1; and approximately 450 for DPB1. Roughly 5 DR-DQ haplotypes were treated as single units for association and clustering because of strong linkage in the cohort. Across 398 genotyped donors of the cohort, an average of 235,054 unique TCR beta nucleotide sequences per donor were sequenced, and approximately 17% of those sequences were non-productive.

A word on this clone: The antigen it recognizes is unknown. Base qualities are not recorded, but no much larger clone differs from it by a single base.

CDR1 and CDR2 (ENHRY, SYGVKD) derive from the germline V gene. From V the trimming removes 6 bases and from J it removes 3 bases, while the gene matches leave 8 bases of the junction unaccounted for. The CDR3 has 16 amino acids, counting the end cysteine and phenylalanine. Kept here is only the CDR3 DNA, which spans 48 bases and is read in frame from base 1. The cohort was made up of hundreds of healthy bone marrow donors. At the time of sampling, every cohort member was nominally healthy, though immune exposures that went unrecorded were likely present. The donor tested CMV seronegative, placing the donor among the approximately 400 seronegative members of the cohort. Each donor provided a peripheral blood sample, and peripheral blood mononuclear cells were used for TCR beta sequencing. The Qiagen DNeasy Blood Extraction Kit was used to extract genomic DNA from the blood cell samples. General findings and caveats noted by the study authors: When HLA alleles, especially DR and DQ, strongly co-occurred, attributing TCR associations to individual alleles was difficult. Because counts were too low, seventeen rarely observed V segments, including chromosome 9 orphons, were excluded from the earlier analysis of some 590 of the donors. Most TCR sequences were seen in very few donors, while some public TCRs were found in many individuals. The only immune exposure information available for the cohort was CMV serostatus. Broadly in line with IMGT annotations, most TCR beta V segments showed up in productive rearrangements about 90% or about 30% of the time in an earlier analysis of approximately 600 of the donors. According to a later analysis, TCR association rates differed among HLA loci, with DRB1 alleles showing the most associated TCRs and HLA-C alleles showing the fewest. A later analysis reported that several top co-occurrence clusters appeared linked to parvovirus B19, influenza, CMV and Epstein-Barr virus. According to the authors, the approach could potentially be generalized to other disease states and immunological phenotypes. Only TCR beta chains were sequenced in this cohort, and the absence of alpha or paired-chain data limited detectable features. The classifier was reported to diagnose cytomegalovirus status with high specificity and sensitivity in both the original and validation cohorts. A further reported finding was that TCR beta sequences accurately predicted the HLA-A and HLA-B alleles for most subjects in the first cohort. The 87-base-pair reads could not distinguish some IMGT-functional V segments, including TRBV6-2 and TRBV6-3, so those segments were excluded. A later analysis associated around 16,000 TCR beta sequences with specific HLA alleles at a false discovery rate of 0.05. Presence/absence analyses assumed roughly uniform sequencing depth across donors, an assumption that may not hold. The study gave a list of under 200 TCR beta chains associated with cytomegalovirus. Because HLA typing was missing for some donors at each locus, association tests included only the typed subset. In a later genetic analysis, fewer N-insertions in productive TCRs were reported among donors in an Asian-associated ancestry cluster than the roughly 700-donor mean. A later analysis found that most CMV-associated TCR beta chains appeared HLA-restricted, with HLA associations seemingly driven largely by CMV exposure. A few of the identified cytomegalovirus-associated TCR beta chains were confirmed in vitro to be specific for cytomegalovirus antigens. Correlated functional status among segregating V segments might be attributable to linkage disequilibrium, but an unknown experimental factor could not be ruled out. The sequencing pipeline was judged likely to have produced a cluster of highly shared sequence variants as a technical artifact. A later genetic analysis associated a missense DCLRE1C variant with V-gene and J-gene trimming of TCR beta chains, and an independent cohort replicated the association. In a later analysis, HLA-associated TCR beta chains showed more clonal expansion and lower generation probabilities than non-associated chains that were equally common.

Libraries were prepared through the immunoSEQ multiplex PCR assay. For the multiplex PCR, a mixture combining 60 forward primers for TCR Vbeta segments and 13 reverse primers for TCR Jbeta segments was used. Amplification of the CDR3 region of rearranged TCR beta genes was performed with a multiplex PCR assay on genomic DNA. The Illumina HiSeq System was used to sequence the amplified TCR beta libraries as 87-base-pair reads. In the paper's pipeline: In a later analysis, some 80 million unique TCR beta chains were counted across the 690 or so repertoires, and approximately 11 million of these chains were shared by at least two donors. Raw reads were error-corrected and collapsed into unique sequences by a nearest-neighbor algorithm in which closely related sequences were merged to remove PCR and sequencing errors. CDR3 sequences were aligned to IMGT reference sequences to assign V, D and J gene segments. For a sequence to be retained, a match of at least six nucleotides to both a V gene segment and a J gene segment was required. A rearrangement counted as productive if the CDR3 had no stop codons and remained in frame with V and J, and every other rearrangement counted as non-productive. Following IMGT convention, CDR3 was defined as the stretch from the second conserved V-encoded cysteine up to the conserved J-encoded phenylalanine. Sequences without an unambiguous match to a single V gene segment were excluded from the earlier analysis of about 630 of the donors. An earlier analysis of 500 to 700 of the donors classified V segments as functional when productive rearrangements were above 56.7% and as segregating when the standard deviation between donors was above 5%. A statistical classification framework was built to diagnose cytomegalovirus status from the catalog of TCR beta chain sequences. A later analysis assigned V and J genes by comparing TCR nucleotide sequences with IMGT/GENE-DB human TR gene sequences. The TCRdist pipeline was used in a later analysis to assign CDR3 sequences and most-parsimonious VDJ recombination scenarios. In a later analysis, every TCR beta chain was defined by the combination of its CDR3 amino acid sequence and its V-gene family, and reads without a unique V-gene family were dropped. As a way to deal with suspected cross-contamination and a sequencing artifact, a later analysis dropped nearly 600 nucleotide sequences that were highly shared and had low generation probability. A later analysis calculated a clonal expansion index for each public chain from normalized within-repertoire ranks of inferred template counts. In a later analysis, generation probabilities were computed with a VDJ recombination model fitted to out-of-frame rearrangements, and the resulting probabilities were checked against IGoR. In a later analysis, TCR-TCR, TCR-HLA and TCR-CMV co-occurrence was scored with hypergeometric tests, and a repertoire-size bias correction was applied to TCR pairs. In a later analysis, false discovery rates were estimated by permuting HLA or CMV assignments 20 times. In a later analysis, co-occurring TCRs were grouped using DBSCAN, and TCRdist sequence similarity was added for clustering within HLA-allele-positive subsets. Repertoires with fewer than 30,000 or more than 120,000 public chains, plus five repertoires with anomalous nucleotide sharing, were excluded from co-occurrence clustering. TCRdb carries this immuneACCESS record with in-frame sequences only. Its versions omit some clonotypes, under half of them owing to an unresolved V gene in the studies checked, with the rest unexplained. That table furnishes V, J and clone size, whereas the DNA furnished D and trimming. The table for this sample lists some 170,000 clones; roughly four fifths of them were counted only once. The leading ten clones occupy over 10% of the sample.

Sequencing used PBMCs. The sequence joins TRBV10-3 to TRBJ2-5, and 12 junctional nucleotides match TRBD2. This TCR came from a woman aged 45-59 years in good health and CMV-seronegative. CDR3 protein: CAISAQTSGGKETQYF. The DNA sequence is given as TGTGCCATCAGCGCACAGACTAGCGGGGGAAAAGAGACCCAGTACTTC.